This T cell receptor beta chain was identified in a study of OX40 agonist ivuxolimab in advanced cancers. Looking at the study overall: With a range of 23 to 79, age averaged about 58 years, and nearly 85% were male.

This CDR3 region has 17 residues. The V and J ends lost 0 bases and 0 bases respectively, with 12 bases between them. Germline assignment: CDR1 MGHRA and CDR2 YSYEKL. Profiling relied on immunoSEQ multiplex PCR, and the TCRdb table lists in-frame clones only, not all of them. The sample holds approximately 69,000 clones, almost 85% seen once. About this clone: A far larger clone is one base from this, pointing to a likely read error.

Autoimmune disease history or systemic immunosuppression meant exclusion. The source material was CD4+ or CD8+ T cells sorted from blood, sampled in a trial of the OX40 agonist ivuxolimab. This chain joins TRBV4-1 and TRBJ2-1; unclear D gene. This receptor was obtained from an adult with an advanced solid tumor such as melanoma, head and neck, liver or kidney cancer. The CDR3 nucleotides are TGCGCCAGCAGCCAAGATCTGACCTTCAGCTCCTACAATGAGCAGTTCTTC. Translation gives CASSQDLTFSSYNEQFF.